This TCR beta chain was observed in a study of identifying expanded T cells in peripheral blood. Germline-derived CDR1 and CDR2 are PRHDT and FYEKMQ (reference sequence). Trimming removed 2 bases from V and 0 bases from J, with 8 bases in between. The CDR3 loop spans 16 amino acids. Only in-frame clones appear in the TCRdb table, and some are missing; sequencing was by immunoSEQ multiplex PCR. The repertoire has tens of thousands of clones, 80% to 90% of them found once; the top ten carry approximately 4.5%. This clonotype originated in a person aged 18-69 years in good health. Sequenced material: blood. The V call is TRBV13, the J call TRBJ2-6; unclear D gene. The CDR3 nucleotides are TGTGCCAGCAGCTTACCCCGTCCCTCTGGGGCCAACGTCCTGACTTTC. Translation: CASSLPRPSGANVLTF.